This is a list of T cell receptor beta chains from one sample in a study of blood T cell repertoires in COVID-19. The data were produced by immunoSEQ multiplex PCR, yet TCRdb's version contains in-frame clones alone and is incomplete. The repertoire includes approximately 280,000 clones, nearly 90% of them detected once, and more than 7.5% sits in the top ten. Specimen: peripheral blood. The receptors here all came from a man younger than 35 with active or convalescent COVID-19. Each CDR3 is given with its conserved first and last residue. The D gene is left open where the match is weak. For some rows the clone size is stated as once, few or many, or as a class when expanded; others skip it.

D gene,V gene,clone size,J gene,CDR3 protein,CDR3 DNA
TRBD2,TRBV13,NA,TRBJ2-3,CASTTGGGSTDTQYF,TGTGCCAGCACCACCGGGGGGGGAAGCACAGATACGCAGTATTTT
TRBD1,TRBV6-6,once,TRBJ2-7,CASSRDRVEYEQYF,TGTGCCAGCAGTAGGGACAGGGTAGAATACGAGCAGTACTTC
TRBD2,TRBV7-2,NA,TRBJ2-7,CASSFSGAYEQYF,TGTGCCAGCAGCTTTAGCGGGGCCTACGAGCAGTACTTC
NA,TRBV12-3/TRBV12-4,NA,TRBJ1-4,CASSYQGEKLFF,TGTGCCAGCAGTTACCAGGGTGAAAAACTGTTTTTT
TRBD2,TRBV9,NA,TRBJ2-3,CASSAGSGGEQYF,TGTGCCAGCAGCGCCGGTTCCGGGGGGGAGCAGTATTTT
NA,TRBV2,NA,TRBJ1-2,CATRSGLGKSYGYTF,TGTGCCACCAGGTCAGGTTTGGGTAAATCGTATGGCTACACCTTC
TRBD2,TRBV9,NA,TRBJ2-1,CASSVGSSGGLKFF,TGTGCCAGCAGCGTAGGATCGAGCGGGGGGTTGAAGTTCTTC
NA,TRBV14,once,TRBJ2-7,CASRGSGAYEQYF,TGTGCCAGCAGAGGGAGTGGGGCCTACGAGCAGTACTTC
TRBD1,TRBV13,NA,TRBJ1-2,CASSLGSGGASGYTF,TGTGCCAGCAGCTTAGGTTCAGGGGGCGCCTCTGGCTACACCTTC
NA,TRBV18,NA,TRBJ1-5,CASSPGAQVQPQHF,TGTGCCAGCTCACCGGGGGCCCAAGTTCAGCCCCAGCATTTT
NA,TRBV23-1,NA,TRBJ2-7,CAAPRDSIYEQYF,TGCGCCGCCCCCAGAGACAGTATCTACGAGCAGTACTTC
TRBD2,TRBV5-1,few,TRBJ2-7,CASSFAGTSNEQYF,TGCGCCAGCAGCTTCGCCGGGACTAGCAACGAGCAGTACTTC
NA,TRBV18,once,TRBJ2-3,CASSPLGHTTDTQYF,TGTGCCAGCTCACCCCTAGGACACACCACAGATACGCAGTATTTT